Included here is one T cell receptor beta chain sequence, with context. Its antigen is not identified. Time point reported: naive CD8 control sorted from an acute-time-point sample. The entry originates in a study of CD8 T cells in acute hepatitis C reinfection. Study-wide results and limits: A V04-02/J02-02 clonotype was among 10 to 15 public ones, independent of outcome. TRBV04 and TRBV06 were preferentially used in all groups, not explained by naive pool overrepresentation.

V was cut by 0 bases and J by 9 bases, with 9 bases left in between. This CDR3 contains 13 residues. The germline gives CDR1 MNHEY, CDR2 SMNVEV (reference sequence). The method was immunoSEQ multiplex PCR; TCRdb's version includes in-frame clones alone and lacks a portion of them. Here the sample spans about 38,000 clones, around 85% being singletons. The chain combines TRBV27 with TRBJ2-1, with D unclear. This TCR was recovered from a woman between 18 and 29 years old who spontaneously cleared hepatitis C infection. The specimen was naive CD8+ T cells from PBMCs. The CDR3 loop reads CASSLSWSSEQFF. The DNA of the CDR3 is TGTGCCAGCAGTTTATCATGGTCTAGTGAGCAGTTCTTC.